This entry features one TCR beta chain sequence. Its antigen is not known. The V gene lost 6 bases and the J gene lost 4 bases, with 18 bases spanning the gap. CDR3 size: 15 residues. Germline assignment: CDR1 LNHDA and CDR2 SQIVND (reference sequence). The entry originates in a study of cytomegalovirus exposure and HLA in healthy donors. Primers: 60 Vbeta forward and 13 Jbeta reverse. Generated by immunoSEQ multiplex PCR, the TCRdb table keeps only in-frame clones and is missing some. This table has tens of thousands of clones, 78% appearing once. Study observations and caveats: Previous analysis showed most TCR beta V segments were productive about 87% or about 30% of the time.

Sequenced sample: PBMCs. The receptor was isolated from a man aged 40-49 years in good health and CMV-seronegative. The rearrangement uses TRBV19 and TRBJ1-1; D is unresolved. CDR3 in amino acids: CASSAIPPPRTEAFF. The CDR3 DNA sequence: TGTGCCAGTAGCGCGATCCCCCCTCCCCGCACTGAAGCTTTCTTT.